Listed here are 11 T cell receptor beta chains from one sample, sequenced in a study of molecular identifiers for immune sequencing clone quantification. TCRdb independently ran MiXCR on the PCR reads; one entry per CDR3 protein. The data contain approximately 100,000 distinct CDR3 sequences, approximately 40% of them seen just once; the ten biggest clones take up around 4.2%. Material: naive CD8+ T cells from blood, with Jurkat cell RNA spiked in. Subset meaning: FACS-sorted CD8+CD4-CCR7+CD45RA+ naive T cells. These receptors were collected from a human donor in good health. Some libraries in this study had Jurkat cell RNA spiked in.

The V gene is TRBV9, the J gene TRBJ2-7, with 7 nucleotides matching TRBD1. CDR3 size: 14 residues. From germline, CDR1 is SGDLS and CDR2 YYNGEE. The trim removed 3 bases at V and 3 bases at J, leaving 6 bases unmatched. The CDR3 is CASSATGNNYEQYF. The CDR3 DNA sequence: TGTGCCAGCAGCGCGACAGGGAACAACTACGAGCAGTACTTC.

Of note for this clonotype: Given the absence of the conserved phenylalanine or tryptophan at the CDR3 end, a read error is likely. This rearrangement joins TRBV12-3 or TRBV12-4 to TRBJ1-5; D is unclear. There are 13 residues in the CDR3. V was clipped by 8 bases and J by 0 bases, with 8 bases between them. DNA for the CDR3: TGTGCCAGCGACCGGTATAGCAATCAGCCCCAGCATCTT. It is translated as CASDRYSNQPQHL.

The chain has TRBV27 and TRBJ2-3; 8 nucleotides align to TRBD2. Losses at the gene ends were 0 bases for V and 15 bases for J; bases not matched to a gene: 5. The CDR3 runs 12 residues. The V gene's germline CDR1 is MNHEY and CDR2 SMNVEV (reference sequence). The CDR3 coding sequence is TGTGCCAGCAGTTTATCTGGGACTAGGGCCTATTTT. This gives the protein CASSLSGTRAYF.

This clonotype was counted between two and nine times. The rearrangement links TRBV6-5 to TRBJ1-1; D is uncertain. V lost 6 bases and J 3 bases, leaving 11 bases between the germline ends. The V gene's germline CDR1 is MNHEY and CDR2 SVGAGI. This CDR3 is built from 13 residues. The CDR3 reads CASSPSGDTEAFF. The DNA of the CDR3 is TGTGCCAGCAGCCCGTCCGGGGACACTGAAGCTTTCTTT.

Concerning this clonotype: This may be a read error: a much more frequent sequence differs by one nucleotide. This chain uses TRBV28 with TRBJ2-7; D not resolved. The CDR3 contains 12 residues. Germline V CDR1 and CDR2: MDHEN, SYDVKM. V shed 6 bases and J shed 9 bases, with 15 bases lying between them. In DNA form, the CDR3 reads TGTGCCAGCAGCCCCCAGCCCCTCGGGCAGTACTTC. Translation: CASSPQPLGQYF. The full variable domain, completed using reference TRBV28 and TRBJ2-7, is DVKVTQSSRYLVKRTGEKVFLECVQDMDHENMFWYRQDPGLGLRLIYFSYDVKMKEKGDIPEGYSVSREKKERFSLILESASTNQTSMYLCASSPQPLGQYFGPGTRLTVT.

The chain recombines TRBV12-3 or TRBV12-4 with TRBJ2-7; TRBD1 is a possible D gene (5 bases). The CDR3 consists of 11 residues. Trimming shortened V by 8 bases and J by 6 bases, and 11 bases separated the two germline ends. The CDR3 loop is CASGAFGEQYF. DNA for the CDR3: TGTGCCAGCGGGGCATTCGGCGAGCAGTACTTC.

Comments on this clonotype: Just one base apart from a much larger clone, this may be a read error. V gene TRBV28 combines with J gene TRBJ2-5, with 8 bases fitting TRBD1. This CDR3 region has 14 residues. The germline CDR1 and CDR2 sequences are MDHEN and SYDVKM. CDR3 region: CASSPWTGQGTQYF. In DNA, the CDR3 is TGTGCCAGCAGTCCTTGGACAGGGCAAGGGACCCAGTACTTC.

Details on this clonotype: Just one base apart from a much larger clone, this may be a read error. The chain is built from TRBV6-2 or TRBV6-3 and TRBJ1-5; 10 bases match TRBD1. Germline lookup yields CDR1 MNHEY and CDR2 SVGEGT. CDR3 size: 17 residues. CDR3 sequence (DNA): TGTGCCAGCATCGGGACAGGGGACTTCAGGGGCAATCAGACCCAGCATTTT. Protein: CASIGTGDFRGNQTQHF.

Of note for this clonotype: Sequence at one end of the junction differs from germline and may be a read error. This rearrangement joins TRBV7-9 to TRBJ2-4; possibly TRBD1 for D (6 bases). CDR3 length equals 15 residues. The V gene's germline CDR1 is SEHNR and CDR2 FQNEAQ (reference sequence). The CDR3 sequence: CASSLGTAAKNTQYF. The CDR3 bases are TGTGCCAGCAGCTTAGGGACAGCAGCCAAAAACACTCAGTACTTC.

This clonotype has more than one count but fewer than ten. The chain carries TRBV29-1 and TRBJ2-2; the match to TRBD2 covers 13 bases. The CDR3 length is 16 residues. V shed 6 bases, J shed 6 bases, and the junction held 10 bases outside the gene matches. Germline CDR1 is SQVTM and CDR2 is ANQGSEA. CDR3 in amino acids: CSVPGLAGESPGELFF. The DNA for the CDR3 is TGCAGCGTCCCAGGACTAGCGGGAGAATCCCCCGGGGAGCTGTTTTTT.

Notes on this clonotype: Just one base apart from a much larger clone, this may be a read error. The chain employs TRBV5-6 and TRBJ2-3; D possibly corresponds to TRBD2 (6 bases). Germline V gene data show CDR1 as SGHDT and CDR2 as YYEEEE. The CDR3 is 11 amino acids. The CDR3 sequence: CARSTGLTWYF. The CDR3 bases are TGTGCCCGCAGCACGGGACTGACATGGTATTTT.